This is a list of T cell receptor beta chains from one sample in a study of blood T cell repertoires in COVID-19. TCRdb's table, derived via immunoSEQ multiplex PCR, lists solely in-frame clones and lacks some. This sample has approximately 300,000 clones, with over 75% found just once. The sequenced sample consisted of peripheral blood. These receptors were taken from a woman aged 30 to 39 with COVID-19, enrolled during active disease. CDR3s leave out the opening cysteine and the closing phenylalanine or tryptophan. Rows may omit the clone size; those that give it use once, few, many or a size class.

j_gene | abundance | v_gene | CDR3aa
TRBJ1-4 | - | TRBV28 | ASSLRTGIFEKLF
TRBJ1-2 | - | TRBV12-3/TRBV12-4 | ASSLTVNYGYT
TRBJ2-1 | - | TRBV24-1 | ATSDPGQGVQEQF
TRBJ2-2 | - | TRBV20-1 | SASQGGLGTGELF
TRBJ1-5 | - | TRBV11-2 | ASSLDRDQPQH
TRBJ2-7 | once | TRBV6-5 | ASGRRLAGDEQY
TRBJ2-7 | - | TRBV12-3/TRBV12-4 | ASTHGLYEQY
TRBJ1-4 | - | TRBV4-1 | ASSQAGASEKLF
TRBJ2-2 | - | TRBV28 | ASSLFFGGWQELF
TRBJ2-7 | - | TRBV3-1/TRBV3-2 | ASSQELNLSEQY
TRBJ2-5 | - | TRBV5-1 | ASSRNPGAGDGETQY
TRBJ2-2 | - | TRBV11-3 | ASSVTGTGLAGELF
TRBJ1-1 | - | TRBV30 | ASTQGWGNTEAF
TRBJ2-5 | - | TRBV11-2 | ASTLGTSGRGTQY
TRBJ2-7 | - | TRBV5-1 | ASSLDGTGYEQY
TRBJ2-1 | - | TRBV5-5 | ASSSDQLALYNEQF
TRBJ2-3 | - | TRBV3-1/TRBV3-2 | ASNLAGTDTQY
TRBJ1-1 | - | TRBV5-1 | ASSRDRGPSEAF
TRBJ2-1 | - | TRBV12-3/TRBV12-4 | ASSPLFEQF
TRBJ2-3 | - | TRBV5-4 | ASSLSRGTDTQY
TRBJ2-6 | - | TRBV19 | ASRAQGLWGANVLT
TRBJ2-1 | - | TRBV4-1 | ASSQRTSASYNEQF
TRBJ2-7 | - | TRBV25-1 | ASSLSSRPYEQY